Each of the 15 T cell receptor beta chains below was sequenced from the same sample in a study of T cell changes during pregnancy in multiple sclerosis. Using immunoSEQ multiplex PCR, the repertoire was profiled, and TCRdb retains in-frame clones only, with some absent. The table shows under 85,000 clones, with over 80% occurring only once. The specimen comprised CD4+ T cells from peripheral blood mononuclear cells, sampled in the second trimester of pregnancy. The receptor set was obtained from a female donor with multiple sclerosis, enrolled in a pregnancy study.

V gene TRBV2 combines with J gene TRBJ1-2; the match to TRBD1 covers 7 bases. J lost 8 bases, V lost 9 bases, and 15 bases had no gene match. The CDR3 spans 14 residues. Germline values: CDR1 SNHLY, CDR2 FYNNEI. The CDR3 region has the DNA TGTGCCAGAACTTCCACAGGGGAGACTGGAGGCTACACCTTC. This codes for CARTSTGETGGYTF.

The chain has TRBV2 and TRBJ1-1, with D possibly TRBD1 on 6 matching bases. V lost 9 bases, J lost 6 bases, and 17 bases lay in between. Germline V CDR1 and CDR2: SNHLY, FYNNEI. The CDR3 covers 13 residues. DNA of the CDR3: TGTGCCAGAGGACCACAGGGTTTCCCTGAAGCTTTCTTT. This sequence encodes CARGPQGFPEAFF. The entire variable domain, with the rest obtained from reference TRBV2 and TRBJ1-1, is as follows: EPEVTQTPSHQVTQMGQEVILRCVPISNHLYFYWYRQILGQKVEFLVSFYNNEISEKSEIFDDQFSVERPDGSNFTLKIRSTKLEDSAMYFCARGPQGFPEAFFGQGTRLTVV.

The chain combines TRBV19 with TRBJ1-4; 9 bases agree with TRBD1. J lost 0 bases, V lost 6 bases, and 8 bases had no gene match. The CDR3 has 17 residues. CDR1 and CDR2 from the germline V gene are LNHDA and SQIVND (reference sequence). Here the CDR3 DNA reads TGTGCCAGTAGCGCCGGGACAGGGAGGGCAACTAATGAAAAACTGTTTTTT. Translated: CASSAGTGRATNEKLFF.

The chain combines TRBV19 with TRBJ1-4; the D is unclear. The CDR3 length is 17 residues. Germline V gene lookup returns CDR1 LNHDA and CDR2 SQIVND (reference sequence). V lost 9 bases and J 0 bases, leaving 20 bases between the germline ends. This CDR3 is CASSLRGSKATNEKLFF. As DNA, the CDR3 is TGTGCCAGCTCCCTCCGAGGGTCGAAAGCAACTAATGAAAAACTGTTTTTT.

The genes are TRBV6-6 and TRBJ1-3; D remains unclear. Trimming took off 7 bases at V and 1 base at J, with 14 bases between the two ends. The CDR3 extends over 15 amino acids. Germline V gives CDR1 MNHNY, CDR2 SVGAGI (reference sequence). CDR3 sequence: CASIQDGLSGNTIYF. In nucleotides, the CDR3 is TGTGCCAGCATACAAGACGGACTTTCTGGAAACACCATATATTTT.

The chain employs TRBV5-6 and TRBJ2-2; D gene unclear. This CDR3 is built from 14 residues. The V gene's germline CDR1 is SGHDT and CDR2 YYEEEE. Trimming stripped 1 base from V and 1 base from J, with 5 bases between. This CDR3 reads CASSLQMNTGELFF. The CDR3 DNA sequence: TGTGCCAGCAGCTTGCAGATGAACACCGGGGAGCTGTTTTTT.

The chain is built from TRBV10-3 and TRBJ2-1; 9 nucleotides agree with TRBD2. The CDR3 sequence is 16 residues long. V was pared by 11 bases and J by 3 bases, with 14 bases of the junction left unmatched. Germline CDR1 ENHRY, CDR2 SYGVKD. The CDR3, as DNA: TGTGCCTCCCTTTCGAGTGGTAGCGGGAGCTACAATGAGCAGTTCTTC. This translates into CASLSSGSGSYNEQFF.

The chain recombines TRBV2 with TRBJ2-7, with a weak D call TRBD1 (6 bases). Germline V lookup: CDR1 SNHLY, CDR2 FYNNEI. There are 11 residues in the CDR3. V lost 8 bases to trimming and J lost 3 bases, with 8 bases between them. The CDR3: CASGQFYEQYF. CDR3 nucleotide sequence: TGTGCCAGCGGACAGTTCTACGAGCAGTACTTC.

The chain uses TRBV14 and TRBJ2-1; 8 nucleotides align to TRBD2. Germline CDR1 and CDR2: SGHDN and FVKESK. V shed 2 bases, J shed 12 bases, and the junction held 6 bases outside the gene matches. The CDR3 contains 13 residues. The CDR3 loop reads CASSQKGLAAQFF. The CDR3 bases are TGTGCCAGCAGCCAAAAAGGACTAGCTGCGCAGTTCTTC.

The CDR3 sequence is CASRPDTGLGEQYF. DNA of the CDR3: TGTGCCAGCAGACCTGACACGGGACTGGGGGAGCAGTACTTC. The gene calls are TRBV9 and TRBJ2-7, with TRBD2 as a possible D gene (6 bases). The germline gives CDR1 SGDLS, CDR2 YYNGEE. This CDR3 contains 14 residues. V was clipped by 5 bases and J by 7 bases, with 19 bases between them.

The chain links TRBV10-2 to TRBJ2-2; TRBD1 is a possible D gene (5 bases). The CDR3 contains 13 residues. In germline, CDR1 is WSHSY, CDR2 SAAADI. Trimming left V 3 bases short and J 4 bases short, with 6 bases between. The CDR3 protein is CASSDRGTGELFF. The DNA of the CDR3 is TGCGCCAGCAGTGATAGGGGCACCGGGGAGCTGTTTTTT.

The CDR3 region is CASSASGGETQYF. DNA of the CDR3: TGTGCCAGCAGTGCTAGCGGGGGAGAGACCCAGTACTTC. This rearrangement joins TRBV6-4 to TRBJ2-5; 10 nucleotides match TRBD2. CDR1 MRHNA and CDR2 SNTAGT come from the germline V gene. Trimming at V came to 4 bases and at J to 4 bases, leaving 0 bases not matched to a gene. The CDR3 runs 13 residues.

The chain has TRBV7-9 and TRBJ2-2; TRBD1 matches 8 bases. Germline V gene data show CDR1 as SEHNR and CDR2 as FQNEAQ (reference sequence). With 5 bases clipped from V and 5 bases from J, the junction kept 10 bases outside the gene matches. The CDR3 sequence is 16 residues long. The CDR3 here is CASSPGQVVLTGELFF. DNA of the CDR3: TGTGCCAGCAGCCCGGGACAGGTTGTATTGACCGGGGAGCTGTTTTTT.

The chain employs TRBV28 and TRBJ2-1, with D hard to call. The CDR3 is 12 amino acids. The V end lost 8 bases, the J end lost 9 bases, and 14 bases lay between the germline ends. The V gene's germline CDR1 is MDHEN and CDR2 SYDVKM. The CDR3 is CASRSRVREQFF. CDR3 nucleotide sequence: TGTGCCAGCCGATCCCGGGTCCGTGAGCAGTTCTTC.

This rearrangement joins TRBV21-1 to TRBJ2-7; the D call in the table, TRBD2, was not verified against the DNA. TRBV21-1 is a pseudogene. This CDR3 has 18 amino acids. The CDR3 DNA sequence: TGTGCCAGCAGCAAAAAGGGGGCCGGCGGGGGGTTCTCCTACGAGCAGTACTTC. Its protein product is CASSKKGAGGGFSYEQYF.